This T cell receptor (beta chain) was sequenced for a study of blood T cell repertoires in COVID-19. Study in general: Acute-phase and convalescent COVID-19 samples originated in the United States, Italy and Spain. T cells, B-cell-depleted T cells, or PBMCs provided the cDNA or gDNA that served as material.

CDR3 length equals 15 residues. From germline, CDR1 is MNHEY and CDR2 SVGEGT. The V gene end was trimmed by 5 bases and the J gene end by 0 bases; junction bases not matched to a gene: 4. As processed by the authors: Cell counts per sample came from amplifying reference gene primers. TCRdb keeps only in-frame clones here, not all; method: immunoSEQ multiplex PCR. That table supplies the V and J calls and clone size; D and trimming were determined from the DNA. This sample carries 150,000 to 200,000 clones, more than 75% of them seen once, and the ten largest clones take 3.7%. This clonotype was obtained from a man younger than 35 with active or convalescent COVID-19. This chain uses TRBV6-2 or TRBV6-3 with TRBJ2-1; 7 nucleotides match TRBD2. Specimen: peripheral blood. For the CDR3, the DNA is TGTGCCAGCAGTAAACTAGCGCCCTCCTACAATGAGCAGTTCTTC. It yields the protein CASSKLAPSYNEQFF.